What follows are 29 T cell receptor beta chains derived from one specimen sequenced in a study of identical twins. From the 5' RACE reads, TCRdb called clonotypes with MiXCR, one entry per CDR3 protein. Of some 760,000 distinct CDR3 sequences listed, about 18% were seen once; the top ten hold 13%. These same records also appear under a second study, on T cells expressing NK-cell markers.

Sequenced: PBMCs. These receptors were collected from a woman between 18 and 29 years old in good health.

The chain carries TRBV20-1 and TRBJ2-3, with D unresolved. The ends were cut back, 0 bases at V and 6 bases at J, with 10 bases in the middle. The CDR3 sequence is 13 residues long. Germline V gene sequence: CDR1 DFQATT, CDR2 SNEGSKA (reference sequence). The CDR3 nucleotides are TGCAGTGCTAGAGATACCCTCCCGGATACGCAGTATTTT. This translates into CSARDTLPDTQYF.

The sample holds a few counts of this clonotype. The V gene is TRBV5-6, the J gene TRBJ1-1; 7 positions match TRBD1. From germline, CDR1 is SGHDT and CDR2 YYEEEE. The CDR3 is 14 amino acids. V was pared by 3 bases and J by 4 bases, with 6 bases of the junction left unmatched. The CDR3 region is CASSSGGAATEAFF. CDR3 DNA sequence: TGTGCCAGCAGCTCAGGGGGGGCGGCCACTGAAGCTTTCTTT.

This clonotype was seen more than once but under ten times. Here the CDR3 reads CASSQDVASGNEQFF. CDR3 sequence (DNA): TGTGCCAGCAGCCAAGATGTAGCGTCGGGCAATGAGCAGTTCTTC. The chain links TRBV4-2 to TRBJ2-1; a weak D match, TRBD2 (5 bases). Germline V gene sequence: CDR1 LGHNA, CDR2 YNFKEQ. V shed 0 bases and J shed 6 bases, with 12 bases lying between them. The CDR3 consists of 15 residues.

This clonotype was counted between two and nine times. This sequence joins TRBV11-2 and TRBJ2-7; 7 nucleotides line up with TRBD1. The germline CDR1 and CDR2 sequences are SGHAT and FQNNGV. After removal of 2 bases from V and 2 bases from J, the junction contained 6 bases not matched to a gene. This CDR3 has 15 residues. CDR3 residues: CASSLLPGQTYEQYF. The CDR3 DNA sequence: TGTGCCAGCAGCTTACTACCGGGACAGACCTACGAGCAGTACTTC.

V is TRBV6-5 and J is TRBJ1-1; no reliable D call. Germline V gene data show CDR1 as MNHEY and CDR2 as SVGAGI. The V end was cut by 0 bases, the J end by 6 bases, with 11 bases between. The CDR3 runs 14 residues. The CDR3 coding sequence is TGTGCCAGCAGTTACTCGCGTGTTTTCCCTGAAGCTTTCTTT. Protein: CASSYSRVFPEAFF.

The chain has TRBV10-3 and TRBJ2-1; 8 bases are shared with TRBD1. J was trimmed by 9 bases and V by 8 bases; bases with no gene match: 9. Per the germline V gene, CDR1 is ENHRY and CDR2 is SYGVKD. The CDR3 has 13 residues. The chain's CDR3 is CAIGPAGGIEQFF. The CDR3, as DNA: TGTGCCATCGGCCCGGCAGGGGGCATTGAGCAGTTCTTC.

This clonotype was counted between two and nine times. V usage is TRBV20-1 and J usage is TRBJ2-1; 10 bases map to TRBD2. V was pared by 1 base and J by 3 bases, with 3 bases of the junction left unmatched. There are 15 residues in the CDR3. CDR1 and CDR2 from the germline V gene are DFQATT and SNEGSKA (reference sequence). The chain's CDR3 is CSARGASGSYNEQFF. The CDR3 DNA is TGCAGTGCTAGAGGGGCTAGCGGGAGCTACAATGAGCAGTTCTTC.

The chain combines TRBV7-2 with TRBJ2-3; TRBD2 is a possible D gene (5 bases). In germline, CDR1 is SGHTA, CDR2 FQGNSA. The V and J ends lost 6 bases and 2 bases respectively, with 21 bases between them. The CDR3 length is 17 residues. CDR3: CASRRNTRRRFTDTQYF. In DNA, the CDR3 is TGTGCCAGCAGACGGAATACTAGAAGGCGTTTCACAGATACGCAGTATTTT.

This clonotype has ten or more counts. The CDR3: CASSVGSGNSPLHF. The CDR3 DNA sequence: TGTGCCAGCAGTGTCGGGTCCGGGAATTCACCCCTCCACTTT. This chain links TRBV12-3 or TRBV12-4 with TRBJ1-6; D gene ambiguous. The CDR3 contains 14 residues. With 5 bases removed from V and 7 bases from J, the gap between germline ends came to 12 bases.

This sequence joins TRBV12-3 or TRBV12-4 and TRBJ2-7; D is perhaps TRBD1 (6 bases). The V gene lost 3 bases and the J gene lost 6 bases, with 15 bases spanning the gap. The CDR3 loop spans 14 amino acids. CDR3 DNA sequence: TGTGCCAGCAGTTTCTTACAGGGTAACCGCGAGCAGTACTTC. Translation: CASSFLQGNREQYF.

This clonotype appeared a few times. The chain has TRBV29-1 and TRBJ2-5; no clear D. The V end was cut by 0 bases, the J end by 7 bases, with 3 bases between. This CDR3 has 10 amino acids. Germline V gene lookup returns CDR1 SQVTM and CDR2 ANQGSEA. CDR3 in DNA: TGCAGCGTTGAAGAGGGGACCCAGTACTTC. Residues: CSVEEGTQYF.

This clonotype came up a few times. This rearrangement joins TRBV5-1 to TRBJ1-1, with D possibly TRBD1 on 5 matching bases. Trimming removed 0 bases at V and 0 bases at J, with 9 bases between. The length of the CDR3 is 15 residues. Germline CDR1 reads SGHRS; CDR2 reads YFSETQ. DNA of the CDR3: TGCGCCAGCAGCTTGGATACAGGCATGAACACTGAAGCTTTCTTT. It is translated as CASSLDTGMNTEAFF.

This clonotype was counted only a few times. The rearrangement joins TRBV20-1 to TRBJ2-1, with 7 nucleotides matching TRBD1. The CDR3 consists of 14 residues. The V segment lost 5 bases and the J segment 5 bases; nucleotides outside the gene matches: 9. Germline V gene lookup returns CDR1 DFQATT and CDR2 SNEGSKA (reference sequence). CDR3 DNA: TGCAGTGCTCAATTTACAGGGGTCAACAATGAGCAGTTCTTC. This codes for CSAQFTGVNNEQFF.

This chain connects TRBV6-1 to TRBJ2-1; D may match TRBD1 or TRBD2 (6 bases each). Germline CDR1 reads MNHNS; CDR2 reads SASEGT. V shed 6 bases and J shed 5 bases, with 17 bases lying between them. There are 15 residues in the CDR3. CDR3 protein: CASSHGSQGHNEQFF. The DNA for the CDR3 is TGTGCCAGCAGCCACGGGAGTCAGGGGCACAATGAGCAGTTCTTC.

This clonotype has more than one count but fewer than ten. V is TRBV20-1 and J is TRBJ1-2; 7 bases fit TRBD1. In germline, CDR1 is DFQATT, CDR2 SNEGSKA (reference sequence). The CDR3 spans 12 residues. After removal of 6 bases from V and 4 bases from J, the junction contained 5 bases not matched to a gene. The CDR3 nucleotides are TGCAGTGCAGACTACAGGGGCTATGGCTACACCTTC. Translated, it gives CSADYRGYGYTF.

This clonotype occurred many times. The chain combines TRBV10-3 with TRBJ2-1; no clear D. The CDR3 has 13 amino acids. V lost 7 bases and J lost 5, with 12 bases in between. The V gene's germline CDR1 is ENHRY and CDR2 SYGVKD. The CDR3, as DNA: TGTGCCATCAAAGGCGGAGCGAACAATGAGCAGTTCTTC. It translates to CAIKGGANNEQFF.

CDR3 residues: CASSPSDGYGYTF. For the CDR3, the DNA is TGTGCCAGCAGCCCCAGCGACGGTTATGGCTACACCTTC. The rearrangement links TRBV9 to TRBJ1-2, with unresolved D. Germline V CDR1 and CDR2: SGDLS, YYNGEE. The ends were cut back, 4 bases at V and 5 bases at J, with 12 bases in the middle. The CDR3 contains 13 residues.

The V gene is TRBV7-6, the J gene TRBJ2-6, with 8 bases matching TRBD2. J gave up 0 bases and V 1 base, and 5 bases lay outside the gene matches. The CDR3 sequence is 18 residues long. Germline V gives CDR1 SGHVS, CDR2 FNYEAQ. Here the CDR3 DNA reads TGTGCCAGCAGCTTAGGGCGGGGGGACCTCTCTGGGGCCAACGTCCTGACTTTC. Translated, it gives CASSLGRGDLSGANVLTF.

This clonotype appeared a few times. The chain employs TRBV3-1 and TRBJ2-1; no reliable D call. Trimming stripped 5 bases from V and 2 bases from J, with 7 bases between. The CDR3 loop spans 13 amino acids. Germline loops: CDR1 LGHDT, CDR2 YNNKEL (reference sequence). CDR3: CASSRVTYNEQFF. The CDR3 nucleotides are TGTGCCAGCAGCAGGGTAACCTACAATGAGCAGTTCTTC.

The gene calls are TRBV20-1 and TRBJ2-1; D possibly corresponds to TRBD1 (5 bases). CDR3 length: 15 amino acids. The ends were cut back, 3 bases at V and 0 bases at J, with 12 bases in the middle. Germline assignment: CDR1 DFQATT and CDR2 SNEGSKA (reference sequence). Here the CDR3 DNA reads TGCAGTGCTAGTTTGGGGCCTGTCTCCTACAATGAGCAGTTCTTC. It yields the protein CSASLGPVSYNEQFF.

A few counts support this clonotype. This chain uses TRBV20-1 with TRBJ1-4; possibly TRBD1 for D (6 bases). V lost 6 bases and J 8 bases, leaving 19 bases between the germline ends. CDR1 and CDR2 from the germline V gene are DFQATT and SNEGSKA (reference sequence). This CDR3 is 14 amino acids long. CDR3 DNA sequence: TGCAGTGCGAACGATAAACAGGGTTGGGAAAAACTGTTTTTT. As protein: CSANDKQGWEKLFF.

This clonotype was detected a few times. The CDR3 loop is CASRGYWEGDEQYF. The CDR3 nucleotides read TGCGCCAGCAGGGGATATTGGGAGGGGGACGAGCAGTACTTC. The rearrangement links TRBV5-1 to TRBJ2-7; D is perhaps TRBD2 (7 bases). The V gene lost 5 bases and the J gene lost 5 bases, with 17 bases spanning the gap. The CDR3 loop spans 14 amino acids. Germline values: CDR1 SGHRS, CDR2 YFSETQ.

This chain joins TRBV12-3 or TRBV12-4 and TRBJ2-1, with 7 bases fitting TRBD2. The ends lost 5 bases at V and 0 bases at J; junction bases unmatched: 7. The length of the CDR3 is 16 residues. CDR3 DNA: TGTGCCAGCAGTCCCCTGACTAGCCGCTCCTACAATGAGCAGTTCTTC. Its protein product is CASSPLTSRSYNEQFF.

A few counts support this clonotype. The chain recombines TRBV20-1 with TRBJ2-5, with 9 bases identical to TRBD1. V shed 4 bases, J shed 5 bases, and the junction held 5 bases outside the gene matches. Germline CDR1 and CDR2: DFQATT and SNEGSKA (reference sequence). CDR3 length: 13 amino acids. The CDR3 region is CSANPTGGETQYF. CDR3 DNA: TGCAGTGCTAATCCGACAGGGGGGGAGACCCAGTACTTC.

The chain employs TRBV29-1 and TRBJ2-1; no clear D. The germline gives CDR1 SQVTM, CDR2 ANQGSEA. CDR3 length: 13 residues. V was trimmed by 4 bases and J by 6 bases, leaving 13 bases between them. Here the CDR3 reads CSVGVVVGNEQFF. The CDR3 DNA sequence: TGCAGCGTTGGCGTGGTAGTGGGCAATGAGCAGTTCTTC.

The rearrangement joins TRBV12-3 or TRBV12-4 to TRBJ1-2; no reliable D call. Trimming pared 5 bases from V and 3 bases from J, leaving 10 bases between. There are 13 residues in the CDR3. CDR3 nucleotides: TGTGCCAGCAGTCGAGACGTGGACTATGGCTACACCTTC. Protein product: CASSRDVDYGYTF.

The chain uses TRBV5-1 and TRBJ2-3, with D unclear. This CDR3 comprises 15 residues. Germline lookup yields CDR1 SGHRS and CDR2 YFSETQ. V gave up 0 bases and J gave up 4 bases, with 12 bases separating them. The CDR3 nucleotides read TGCGCCAGCAGCTTGGAAGGGTCCGTAGCAGATACGCAGTATTTT. As protein: CASSLEGSVADTQYF.

The V and J genes are TRBV12-3 or TRBV12-4 and TRBJ1-1, with a tentative D call TRBD1 (6 bases). V was pared by 7 bases and J by 11 bases, with 20 bases between. CDR3 length: 13 residues. The CDR3 region has the DNA TGTGCCAGCACCCCAACAGGGTTGGGCGCGGCTTTCTTT. This encodes CASTPTGLGAAFF.

The chain links TRBV12-3 or TRBV12-4 to TRBJ2-5, with 7 bases that match TRBD1. The CDR3 has 16 amino acids. After removal of 7 bases from V and 2 bases from J, the junction contained 13 bases not matched to a gene. DNA of the CDR3: TGTGCCAGCACCAGTCCCGGACAGGTTGATCAAGAGACCCAGTACTTC. Translating it yields CASTSPGQVDQETQYF.